This TCR beta chain was captured by sequencing in a study of blood T cell repertoires in COVID-19 (TCRdb year 2020). Regarding the study in general: ImmuneRACE Cohort 3 recovered participants were defined by two consecutive negative NP/OP PCR tests, healthcare professional clearance, or symptom resolution. Samples came from the ongoing ImmuneRACE study (first 160 participants) plus 1,254 subjects from 6 global collaborators. Deeply sampled blood TCRbeta repertoires from subjects exposed to, actively infected with, or recovered from COVID-19 were included in the dataset. The repertoires were released in a freely available public database intended as a resource for research on the immune response to SARS-CoV-2. The material from the prospective study consisted of cDNA or gDNA derived from T cells, B-cell-depleted T cells, or PBMCs. Where HLA class I and class II types were available, the types were taken from metadata supplied by the sample provider, not from assay-based typing. The sample metadata nearly always contained a de-identified subject ID, COVID-19 status, age in years and sex. Samples covering the acute and convalescent phases of COVID-19 were provided by collaborators in the United States, Italy and Spain. Broader findings and caveats from the paper: The quantity of clinical and demographic metadata differed by source and by participant and was supplied without curation.

From V the trimming removes 5 bases and from J it removes 3 bases, while the gene matches leave 10 bases of the junction unaccounted for. The CDR3 goes from the cysteine to the phenylalanine over 16 residues. Here the CDR3 DNA is all that survives: 48 bases in frame from base 1. Reading the germline V gene (reference sequence) gives CDR1 SEHNR and CDR2 FQNEAQ. TCRbeta CDR3 regions were amplified from genomic DNA using the immunoSEQ Assay, a bias-controlled multiplex PCR. Turning to the authors' computational methods: The number of nucleated cells in each sample was estimated from the amplification of reference gene primers within the assay. Sequence reads were collapsed and filtered to measure the absolute abundance of every unique TCRbeta CDR3 rearrangement. For each sample, productive Simpson clonality was calculated as the square root of Simpson's diversity index over productive rearrangements. This immuneACCESS table, as held by TCRdb, lists in-frame sequences with V and J called but not all clones. Of the missing ones, under half trace to an unresolved V gene in checked studies; the others have no known cause. D and trimming were read from the DNA, whereas the V and J calls and clone size are those reported in that table. Present in this sample are some 220,000 clones, 70% to 90% of which were seen just once. The ten largest clones capture approximately 3.3% of the sample.

Participants in the prospective study were enrolled through a virtual design, were aged roughly 18 to 100 years, and lived in roughly 26 United States geographic areas. In the prospective study, participants were assigned to cohorts based on the clinical history participants reported in a screening survey and a study questionnaire. Each participant in the prospective study had whole blood, serum and a nasopharyngeal or oropharyngeal swab collected by mobile phlebotomists. Participants in the prospective study had the option to provide additional blood draws and questionnaires over an approximately 2-month period. Prospective study blood samples were shipped either frozen or at room temperature before DNA extraction. Note on this clone: The antigen it recognizes is unknown. The input lacks base qualities; no much larger clone sits a single base away.

The origin of this receptor is a woman aged 45-59 years in a cohort exposed to, infected with or recovered from COVID-19 (not recorded which). This chain joins TRBV7-9 to TRBJ2-1; 7 bases in the junction line up with TRBD2. Sequencing was performed on PBMCs or T cells enriched from blood (not recorded which). The bases are TGTGCCAGCAGCCACTCCTGGGGGGGTAACTACAATGAGCAGTTCTTC. It specifies CASSHSWGGNYNEQFF.